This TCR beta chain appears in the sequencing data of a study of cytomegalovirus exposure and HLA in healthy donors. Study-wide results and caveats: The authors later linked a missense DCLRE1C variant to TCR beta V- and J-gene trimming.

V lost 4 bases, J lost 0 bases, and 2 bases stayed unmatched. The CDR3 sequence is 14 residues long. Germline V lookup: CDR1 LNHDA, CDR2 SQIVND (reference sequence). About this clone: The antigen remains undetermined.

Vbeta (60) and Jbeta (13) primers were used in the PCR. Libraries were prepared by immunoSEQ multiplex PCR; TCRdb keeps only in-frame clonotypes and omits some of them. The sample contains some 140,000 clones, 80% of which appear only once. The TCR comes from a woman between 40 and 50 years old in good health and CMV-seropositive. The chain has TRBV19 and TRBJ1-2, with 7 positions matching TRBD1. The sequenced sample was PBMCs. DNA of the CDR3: TGTGCCAGTAGTAGACAGGGAGCTAACTATGGCTACACCTTC. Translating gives CASSRQGANYGYTF.